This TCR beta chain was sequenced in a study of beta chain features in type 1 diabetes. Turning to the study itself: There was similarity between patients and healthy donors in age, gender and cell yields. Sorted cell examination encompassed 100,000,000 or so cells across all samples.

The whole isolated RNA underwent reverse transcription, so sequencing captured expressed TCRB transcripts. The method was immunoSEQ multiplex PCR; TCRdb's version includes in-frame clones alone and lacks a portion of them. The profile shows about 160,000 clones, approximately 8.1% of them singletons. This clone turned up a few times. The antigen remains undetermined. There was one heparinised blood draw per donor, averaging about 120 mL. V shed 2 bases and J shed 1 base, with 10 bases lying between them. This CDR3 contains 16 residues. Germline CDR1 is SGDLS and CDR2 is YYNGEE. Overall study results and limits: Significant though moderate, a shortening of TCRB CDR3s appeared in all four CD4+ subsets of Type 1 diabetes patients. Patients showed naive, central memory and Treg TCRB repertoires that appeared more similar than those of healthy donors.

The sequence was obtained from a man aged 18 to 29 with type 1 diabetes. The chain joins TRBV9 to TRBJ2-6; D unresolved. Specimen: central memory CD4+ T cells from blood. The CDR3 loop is CASSVISGSGANVLTF. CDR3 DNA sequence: TGTGCCAGCAGCGTTATCTCCGGGTCTGGGGCCAACGTCCTGACTTTC. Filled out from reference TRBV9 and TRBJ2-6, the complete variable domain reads DSGVTQTPKHLITATGQRVTLRCSPRSGDLSVYWYQQSLDQGLQFLIQYYNGEERAKGNILERFSAQQFPDLHSELNLSSLELGDSALYFCASSVISGSGANVLTFGAGSRLTVL.